One and the same sample provided the 2 T cell receptor beta chains below, sequenced in a study of cytotoxic CD8 clonotypes in ibrutinib-treated CLL (dated by TCRdb to 2020 to 2022). The sample's time point label, decoded: progressive disease on ibrutinib. Libraries were built with the immunoSEQ multiplex PCR assay. TCRdb obtained this table from immuneACCESS and retained in-frame rearrangements with V and J assigned. These tables miss some clones; where compared with another copy, unresolved V genes account for less than half of the shortfall, and the remainder is unexplained. The sample yields 150,000 to 200,000 clones; 70% to 90% were counted once. Roughly 3% of the sample belongs to the ten largest clones. The sample in question was PBMCs, obtained at disease progression, from a patient treated with ibrutinib. These receptors all come from a human donor with chronic lymphocytic leukemia.

The chain is built from TRBV29-1 and TRBJ1-1; 8 bases are a match to TRBD1. V shed 7 bases and J 6 bases; nucleotides not matched to a gene: 10. The CDR3 length is 13 residues. Germline values: CDR1 SQVTM, CDR2 ANQGSEA. The chain's CDR3 is CSAYPGGESEAFF. CDR3 bases: TGCAGCGCCTACCCAGGGGGCGAGTCTGAAGCTTTCTTT.

This clone was counted between two and nine times. This chain connects TRBV10-1 to TRBJ1-1; TRBD1 matches at 10 bases. CDR3 length equals 17 residues. The germline V gene encodes CDR1 WNHNN and CDR2 SYGVQD (reference sequence). Trimming removed 1 base from V and 3 bases from J; junction bases left unmatched: 8. This CDR3 reads CASSEYGDRGTDTEAFF. CDR3 in DNA: TGCGCCAGCAGTGAGTACGGGGACAGGGGTACCGACACTGAAGCTTTCTTT.